The clone carrying this TCR beta chain was detected a few times. A single heparinised draw of roughly 100 mL on average was taken per donor. A sort by CD45RO/CCR7/CD25/CD127/CD95/CD27 yielded CD4+ naive, central memory, regulatory and stem cell-like memory cells. This record belongs to a study of beta chain features in type 1 diabetes. Study-wide background: Patient and healthy donor groups were alike in age, gender and cell yields.

What was sequenced were expressed TCRB transcripts, since all of the isolated RNA had been reverse transcribed. Sequenced by immunoSEQ multiplex PCR; TCRdb stores in-frame clones only, minus some. The sample lists about 210,000 clones, 11% occurring once. This CDR3 has 17 residues. Germline V lookup: CDR1 MNHEY, CDR2 SMNVEV (reference sequence). V was trimmed by 4 bases and J by 2 bases, leaving 19 bases between them. This sequence originates from a man aged 18 to 30 in good health. The chain has TRBV27 and TRBJ2-3; D is possibly TRBD1 (6 bases). Sequencing used central memory CD4+ T cells from blood. CDR3 DNA: TGTGCCAGCAGTTACGCCCGAACAGGGACCCCCACAGATACGCAGTATTTT. Translating it yields CASSYARTGTPTDTQYF.